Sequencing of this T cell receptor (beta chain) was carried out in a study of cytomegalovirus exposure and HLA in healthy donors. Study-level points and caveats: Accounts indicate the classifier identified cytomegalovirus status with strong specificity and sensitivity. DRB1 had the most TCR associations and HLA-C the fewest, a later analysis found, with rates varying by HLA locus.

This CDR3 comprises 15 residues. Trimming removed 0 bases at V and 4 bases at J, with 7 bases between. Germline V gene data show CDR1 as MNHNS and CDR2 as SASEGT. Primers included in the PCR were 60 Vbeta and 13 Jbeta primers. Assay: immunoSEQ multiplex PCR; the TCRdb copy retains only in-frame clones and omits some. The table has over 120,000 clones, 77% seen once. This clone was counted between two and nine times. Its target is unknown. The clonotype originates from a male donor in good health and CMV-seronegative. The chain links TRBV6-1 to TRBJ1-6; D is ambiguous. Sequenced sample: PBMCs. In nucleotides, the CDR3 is TGTGCCAGCAGTGAAGCGGCAGGATATAATTCACCCCTCCACTTT. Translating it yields CASSEAAGYNSPLHF.